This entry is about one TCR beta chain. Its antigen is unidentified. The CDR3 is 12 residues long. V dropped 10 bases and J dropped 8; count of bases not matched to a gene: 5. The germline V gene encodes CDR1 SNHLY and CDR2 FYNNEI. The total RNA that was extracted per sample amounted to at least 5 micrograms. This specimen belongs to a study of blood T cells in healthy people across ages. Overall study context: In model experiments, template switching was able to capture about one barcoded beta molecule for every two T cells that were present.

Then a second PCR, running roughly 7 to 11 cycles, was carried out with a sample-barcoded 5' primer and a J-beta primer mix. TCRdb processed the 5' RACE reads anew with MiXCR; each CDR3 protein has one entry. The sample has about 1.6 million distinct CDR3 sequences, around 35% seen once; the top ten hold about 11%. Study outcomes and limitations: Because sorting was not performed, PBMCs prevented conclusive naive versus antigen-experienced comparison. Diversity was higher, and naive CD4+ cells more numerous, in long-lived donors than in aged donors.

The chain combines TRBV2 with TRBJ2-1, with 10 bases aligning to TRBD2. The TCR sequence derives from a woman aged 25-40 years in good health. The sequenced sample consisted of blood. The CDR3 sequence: CATGLAAHEQFF. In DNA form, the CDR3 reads TGTGCCACCGGACTAGCGGCACATGAGCAGTTCTTC. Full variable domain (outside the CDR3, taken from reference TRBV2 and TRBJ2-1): EPEVTQTPSHQVTQMGQEVILRCVPISNHLYFYWYRQILGQKVEFLVSFYNNEISEKSEIFDDQFSVERPDGSNFTLKIRSTKLEDSAMYFCATGLAAHEQFFGPGTRLTVL.